This T cell receptor beta chain appears in the sequencing data of a study of blood T cell repertoires in COVID-19. Study-wide background: The analysed material was cDNA or gDNA that came from T cells, B-cell-depleted T cells, or PBMCs.

Individuals drawn from 20 to 30 US areas were roughly 18 to 100 years old. The study counted Cohort 3 donors as recovered given two negative PCRs, clearance, or symptom resolution. Repertoires were generated with immunoSEQ multiplex PCR, while TCRdb's copy carries only in-frame clones and drops some. There are nearly 200,000 clones in the sample; more than 70% occur only once, and approximately 8% lies in the top ten. Germline CDR1 is MNHEY and CDR2 is SMNVEV (reference sequence). This CDR3 contains 15 residues. V lost 6 bases and J 4 bases, leaving 19 bases between the germline ends. Sample: PBMCs or T cells enriched from blood (not recorded which). The chain couples TRBV27 to TRBJ2-7, with D possibly matching TRBD1 (7 bases). This TCR derives from a woman under 30 who had recovered from COVID-19. Written as DNA, the CDR3 is TGTGCCAGCAGCCCCAGGCCAGGGGGGACGTACGAGCAGTACTTC. This translates into CASSPRPGGTYEQYF.